The sequence of this TCR beta chain was determined in a study of blood T cell repertoires in COVID-19. From germline, CDR1 is LGHDT and CDR2 YNNKEL (reference sequence). The CDR3 loop spans 15 amino acids. V dropped 4 bases and J dropped 5 bases, with 16 bases sitting between them. As handled by the study authors: Amplifying reference gene primers gave estimates of nucleated cell counts. The protocol was immunoSEQ multiplex PCR, while the TCRdb copy is restricted to in-frame clones and leaves out a portion. The V and J calls and clone size were taken over from that table, and D and trimming were inferred from the DNA. The top ten clones hold roughly 56% of a sample with about 21,000 clones, around 79% of them seen once.

The chain combines TRBV3-1 (or the pseudogene TRBV3-2) with TRBJ2-3; perhaps TRBD2 as D (6 bases). Sequenced input: peripheral blood. The clonotype originates from an older man with acute or convalescent COVID-19. CDR3 in DNA: TGTGCCAGCAGCCGGAGGGGCGCCCGGGGAGATACGCAGTATTTT. Translating gives CASSRRGARGDTQYF.